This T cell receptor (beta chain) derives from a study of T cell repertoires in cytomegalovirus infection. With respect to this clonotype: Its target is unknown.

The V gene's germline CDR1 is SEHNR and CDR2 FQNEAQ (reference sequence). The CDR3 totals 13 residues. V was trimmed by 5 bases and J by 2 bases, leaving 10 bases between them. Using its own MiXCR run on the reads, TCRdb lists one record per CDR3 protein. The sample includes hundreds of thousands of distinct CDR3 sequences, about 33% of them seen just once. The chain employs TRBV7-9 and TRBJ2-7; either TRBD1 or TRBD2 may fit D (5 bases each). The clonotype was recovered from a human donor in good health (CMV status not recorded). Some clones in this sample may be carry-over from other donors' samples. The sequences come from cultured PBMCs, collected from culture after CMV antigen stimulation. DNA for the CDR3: TGTGCCAGCAGCGGGGACGGTGCCTACGAGCAGTACGTC. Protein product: CASSGDGAYEQYV.